This T cell receptor beta chain was retrieved from a study of OX40 agonist ivuxolimab in advanced cancers. For context, the study as a whole: The costimulatory receptor OX40 (CD134) was targeted by ivuxolimab, a fully human IgG2 agonistic monoclonal antibody. The paper describes the monotherapy dose-escalation part (N ≈ 52 patients) of the phase I trial of ivuxolimab. Patients were allowed to have had prior anti-PD-1, anti-PD-L1 or anti-CTLA-4 therapy, and around 40% of the dose-escalation patients had previously received checkpoint inhibitors. The point of sequencing TCRbeta in the periphery was to test whether ivuxolimab changed TCR sequence diversity and drove clonal T-cell expansion. The dose-escalation cohort was about 83% male with a mean age of approximately 60 years, ranging from roughly 20 to 85. Of the roughly 51 dose-escalation patients, hepatocellular carcinoma was present in roughly 19, melanoma in roughly 15, renal cell carcinoma in 9 and head and neck cancer in 9. Intravenous ivuxolimab was administered to patients every 2 weeks at six dose levels: 0.01, 0.1, 0.3, 1.5, 3 and 10 mg/kg. Partial responses occurred in three dose-escalation patients: two with cutaneous melanoma and one with hepatocellular carcinoma.

Patients with autoimmune disease history or receiving systemic immunosuppression were excluded from the trial. Peripheral blood for TCR sequencing was collected from all dose cohorts at baseline, on cycle 4 day 1, and on cycle 7 day 1. Samples came from an open-label, multicenter, first-in-human phase I dose-escalation trial of ivuxolimab. Adults with locally advanced or metastatic melanoma, renal cell carcinoma, hepatocellular carcinoma or head and neck squamous cell carcinoma were enrolled in the trial. Before TCR sequencing, CD4+ T cells and CD8+ T cells were sorted from peripheral blood as separate populations. This clone has more than one count but fewer than ten. Its antigen remains unidentified. It has no much larger one-base neighbor in the sample; base qualities were not kept. To sequence the TCRbeta CDR3 region, genomic DNA was isolated from the sorted cells. TCRbeta CDR3 regions were sequenced using the immunoSEQ Assay. Not all clones reach the TCRdb copy of this immuneACCESS table, which keeps in-frame sequences only. Checked studies attribute under half of the gap to unresolved V genes and leave the rest unexplained. The sample has about 72,000 clones on record, 85% to 90% of them singletons. The leading ten clones occupy around 0.86% of the sample.

As encoded in the germline V gene (reference sequence), CDR1 is SGHAT while CDR2 is FQDESV. Trimming removed 5 bases from V and 9 bases from J, leaving 8 bases between the germline ends. The cysteine opens and the phenylalanine closes a CDR3 of 11 amino acids. Only the CDR3 DNA stays, 33 bases, in frame from base 1. General findings and caveats noted by the study authors: At doses of 0.1 to 3.0 mg/kg, clonal expansion of both CD4+ and CD8+ T cells in blood was seen between baseline and week 6. After ivuxolimab, expanded clones were on average more numerous among CD8+ T cells than among CD4+ T cells. In the 0.1-3.0 mg/kg groups, partial responders were among the patients with the lowest normalized peripheral clonal expansion, particularly in CD8+ T cells. Low levels of normalized T-cell clonal expansion were also seen in some nonresponding patients. Which antigens the clonally expanded peripheral T cells were specific for was not determined.

The sequence derives from an adult with an advanced solid tumor such as melanoma, head and neck, liver or kidney cancer. The V gene is TRBV11-1 and the J gene is TRBJ2-1; the D gene is unclear. The specimen was CD4+ or CD8+ T cells sorted from blood, collected in a trial of the OX40 agonist ivuxolimab. The nucleotides are TGTGCCAGCAGCCTTCGCAGTGAGCAGTTCTTC. This sequence encodes CASSLRSEQFF. Reference TRBV11-1 and TRBJ2-1 genes cover what lies past the CDR3, so the full variable domain is EAEVAQSPRYKITEKSQAVAFWCDPISGHATLYWYRQILGQGPELLVQFQDESVVDDSQLPKDRFSAERLKGVDSTLKIQPAELGDSAMYLCASSLRSEQFFGPGTRLTVL.